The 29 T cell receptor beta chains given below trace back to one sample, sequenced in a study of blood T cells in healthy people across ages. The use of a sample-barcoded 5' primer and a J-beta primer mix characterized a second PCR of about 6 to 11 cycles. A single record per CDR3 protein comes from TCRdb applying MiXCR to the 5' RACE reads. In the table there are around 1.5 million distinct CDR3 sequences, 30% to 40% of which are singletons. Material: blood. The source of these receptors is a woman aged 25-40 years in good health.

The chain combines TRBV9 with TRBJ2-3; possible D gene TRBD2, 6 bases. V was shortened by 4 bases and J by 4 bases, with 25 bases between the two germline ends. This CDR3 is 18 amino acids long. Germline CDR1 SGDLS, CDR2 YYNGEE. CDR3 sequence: CASSSPLGGGLHADTQYF. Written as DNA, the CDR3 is TGTGCCAGCAGCTCTCCTCTCGGGGGAGGACTTCACGCAGATACGCAGTATTTT.

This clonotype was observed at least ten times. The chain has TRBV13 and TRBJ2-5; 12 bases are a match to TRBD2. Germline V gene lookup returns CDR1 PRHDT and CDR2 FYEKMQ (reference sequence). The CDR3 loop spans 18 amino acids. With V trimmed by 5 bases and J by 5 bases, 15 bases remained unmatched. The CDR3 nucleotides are TGTGCCAGCAGCCCCGACAGCCTGACTAGCGGGGGATGGGAGACCCAGTACTTC. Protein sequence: CASSPDSLTSGGWETQYF.

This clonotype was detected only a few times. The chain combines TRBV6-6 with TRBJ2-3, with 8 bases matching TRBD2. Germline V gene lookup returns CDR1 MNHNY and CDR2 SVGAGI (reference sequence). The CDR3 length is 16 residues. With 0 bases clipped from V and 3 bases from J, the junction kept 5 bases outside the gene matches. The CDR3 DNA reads TGTGCCAGCAGTTACTCCGGGGGGGGCCTGACAGATACGCAGTATTTT. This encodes CASSYSGGGLTDTQYF.

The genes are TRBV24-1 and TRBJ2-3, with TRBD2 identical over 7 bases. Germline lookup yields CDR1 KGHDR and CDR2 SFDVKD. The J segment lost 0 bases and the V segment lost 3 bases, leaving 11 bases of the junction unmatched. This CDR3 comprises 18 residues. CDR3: CATSDPRGDVSSTDTQYF. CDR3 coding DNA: TGTGCCACCAGTGATCCCCGGGGGGATGTTTCTAGCACAGATACGCAGTATTTT.

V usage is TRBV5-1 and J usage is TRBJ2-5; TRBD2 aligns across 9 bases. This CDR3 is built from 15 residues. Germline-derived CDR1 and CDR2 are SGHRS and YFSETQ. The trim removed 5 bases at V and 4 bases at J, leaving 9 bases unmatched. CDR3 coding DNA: TGCGCCAGCAGGGACGAGCGGGGGGCCGGAGAGACCCAGTACTTC. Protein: CASRDERGAGETQYF.

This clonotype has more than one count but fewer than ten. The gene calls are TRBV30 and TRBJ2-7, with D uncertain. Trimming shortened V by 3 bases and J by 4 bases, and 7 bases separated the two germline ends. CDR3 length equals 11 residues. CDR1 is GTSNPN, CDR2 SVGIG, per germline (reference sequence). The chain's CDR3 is CAWRISYEQYF. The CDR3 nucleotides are TGTGCCTGGAGAATCTCTTACGAGCAGTACTTC.

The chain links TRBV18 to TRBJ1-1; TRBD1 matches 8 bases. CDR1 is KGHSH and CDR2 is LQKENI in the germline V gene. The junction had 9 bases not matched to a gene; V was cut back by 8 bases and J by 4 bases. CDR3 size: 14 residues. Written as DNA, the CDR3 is TGTGCCAGCCGAGGGCAGGGGGCCTTCACTGAAGCTTTCTTT. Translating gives CASRGQGAFTEAFF.

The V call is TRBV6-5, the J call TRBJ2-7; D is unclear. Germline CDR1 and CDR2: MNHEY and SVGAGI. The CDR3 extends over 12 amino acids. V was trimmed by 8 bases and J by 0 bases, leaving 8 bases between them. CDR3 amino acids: CASALNSYEQYF. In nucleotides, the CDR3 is TGTGCCAGCGCTCTGAACTCCTACGAGCAGTACTTC.

This CDR3 reads CASSPEGGGLRAYQQYF. CDR3 nucleotides: TGTGCCAGCAGCCCAGAGGGGGGGGGACTTAGGGCATACCAGCAGTACTTC. This chain connects TRBV7-8 to TRBJ2-7; tentative D call: TRBD2 (7 bases). The CDR3 loop spans 17 amino acids. Trimming removed 5 bases from V and 8 bases from J, with 28 bases in between. Germline CDR1 SGHVS, CDR2 FQNEAQ.

This CDR3 is CASSWEGSHTEAFF. The DNA of the CDR3 is TGTGCCAGCAGCTGGGAGGGGTCACACACTGAAGCTTTCTTT. The chain recombines TRBV7-3 with TRBJ1-1; D is perhaps TRBD1 (5 bases). Germline lookup yields CDR1 SGHTA and CDR2 FQGTGA. Trimming shortened V by 4 bases and J by 3 bases, and 12 bases separated the two germline ends. CDR3 size: 14 residues.

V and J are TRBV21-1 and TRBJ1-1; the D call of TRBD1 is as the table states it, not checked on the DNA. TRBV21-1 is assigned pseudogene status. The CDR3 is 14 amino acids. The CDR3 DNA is TGTGCCAGCAGCAGTACGATAGGGGCCGGTGAAGCTTTCTTT. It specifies CASSSTIGAGEAFF.

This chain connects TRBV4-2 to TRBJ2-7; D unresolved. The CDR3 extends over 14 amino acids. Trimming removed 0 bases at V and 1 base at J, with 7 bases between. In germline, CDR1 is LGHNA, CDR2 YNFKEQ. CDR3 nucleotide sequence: TGTGCCAGCAGCCAAGACCACAGATCCTACGAGCAGTACTTC. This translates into CASSQDHRSYEQYF.

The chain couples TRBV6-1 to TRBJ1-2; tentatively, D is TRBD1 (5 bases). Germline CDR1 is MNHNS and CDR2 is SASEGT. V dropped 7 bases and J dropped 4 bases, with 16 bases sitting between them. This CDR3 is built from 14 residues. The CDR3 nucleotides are TGTGCCAGCATGGCGGGGGTCGGAGGCTATGGCTACACCTTC. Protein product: CASMAGVGGYGYTF.

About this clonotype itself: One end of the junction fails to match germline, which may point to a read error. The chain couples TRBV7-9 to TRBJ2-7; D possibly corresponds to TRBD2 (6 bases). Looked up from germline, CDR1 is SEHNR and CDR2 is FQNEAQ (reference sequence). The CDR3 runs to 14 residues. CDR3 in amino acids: CVSSSSVVPYEQYF. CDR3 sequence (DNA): TGTGTCAGCAGCTCTAGCGTAGTTCCCTACGAGCAGTACTTC.

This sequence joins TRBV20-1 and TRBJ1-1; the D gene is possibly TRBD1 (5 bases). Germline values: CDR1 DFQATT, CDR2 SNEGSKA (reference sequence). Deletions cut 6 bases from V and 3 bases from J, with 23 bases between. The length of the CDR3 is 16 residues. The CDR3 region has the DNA TGCAGTGCAGATACCCGCTTGGGGGATTGGGACACTGAAGCTTTCTTT. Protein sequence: CSADTRLGDWDTEAFF.

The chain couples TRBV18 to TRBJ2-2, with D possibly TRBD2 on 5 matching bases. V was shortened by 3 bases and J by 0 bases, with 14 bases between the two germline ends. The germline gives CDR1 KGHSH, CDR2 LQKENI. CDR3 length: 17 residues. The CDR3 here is CASSPMRAKANTGELFF. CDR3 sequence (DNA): TGTGCCAGCTCACCCATGAGGGCGAAAGCGAACACCGGGGAGCTGTTTTTT.

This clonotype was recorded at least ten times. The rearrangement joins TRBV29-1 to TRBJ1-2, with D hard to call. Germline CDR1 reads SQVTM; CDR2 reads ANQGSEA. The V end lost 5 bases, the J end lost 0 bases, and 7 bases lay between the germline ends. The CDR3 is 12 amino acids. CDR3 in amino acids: CSVPRTNYGYTF. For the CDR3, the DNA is TGCAGCGTTCCACGGACTAACTATGGCTACACCTTC.

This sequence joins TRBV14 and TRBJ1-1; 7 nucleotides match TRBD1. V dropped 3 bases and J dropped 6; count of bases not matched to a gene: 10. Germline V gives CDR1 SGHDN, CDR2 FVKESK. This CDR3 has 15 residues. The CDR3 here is CASSHQPGQRSEAFF. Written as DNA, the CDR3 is TGTGCCAGCAGCCACCAGCCGGGACAGAGGTCTGAAGCTTTCTTT. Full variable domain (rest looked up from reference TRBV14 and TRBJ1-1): EAGVTQFPSHSVIEKGQTVTLRCDPISGHDNLYWYRRVMGKEIKFLLHFVKESKQDESGMPNNRFLAERTGGTYSTLKVQPAELEDSGVYFCASSHQPGQRSEAFFGQGTRLTVV.

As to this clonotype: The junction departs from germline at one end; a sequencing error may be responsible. The CDR3 sequence is CAVSGQGTPETQYF. The CDR3 nucleotides read TGTGCCGTCAGTGGCCAGGGGACTCCAGAGACCCAGTACTTC. The V and J genes are TRBV10-3 and TRBJ2-7; D assignment may be TRBD1 or TRBD2 (6 bases each). The J call is in doubt because the DNA end fits TRBJ2-5 better. From germline, CDR1 is ENHRY and CDR2 SYGVKD. The CDR3 consists of 14 residues.

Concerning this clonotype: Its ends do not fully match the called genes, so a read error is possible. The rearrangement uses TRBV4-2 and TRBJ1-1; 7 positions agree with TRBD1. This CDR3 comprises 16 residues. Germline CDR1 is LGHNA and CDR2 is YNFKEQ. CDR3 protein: CVSSQDFPQGDTEAFF. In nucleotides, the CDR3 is TGTGTCAGCAGCCAAGACTTCCCCCAGGGGGACACTGAAGCTTTCTTT.

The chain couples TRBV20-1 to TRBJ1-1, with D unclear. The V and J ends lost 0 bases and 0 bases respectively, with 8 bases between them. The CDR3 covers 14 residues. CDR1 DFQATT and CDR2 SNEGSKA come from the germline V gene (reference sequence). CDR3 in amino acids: CSARDSQLNTEAFF. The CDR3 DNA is TGCAGTGCTAGAGATAGCCAGTTGAACACTGAAGCTTTCTTT.

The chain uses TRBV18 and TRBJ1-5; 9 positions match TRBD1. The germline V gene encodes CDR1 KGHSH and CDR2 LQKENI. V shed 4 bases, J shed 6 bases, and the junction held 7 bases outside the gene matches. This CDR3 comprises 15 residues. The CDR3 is CASSQQGALGQPQHF. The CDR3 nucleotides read TGTGCCAGCTCACAACAGGGGGCGCTTGGTCAGCCCCAGCATTTT. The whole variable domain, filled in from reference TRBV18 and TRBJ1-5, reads NAGVMQNPRHLVRRRGQEARLRCSPMKGHSHVYWYRQLPEEGLKFMVYLQKENIIDESGMPKERFSAEFPKEGPSILRIQQVVRGDSAAYFCASSQQGALGQPQHFGDGTRLSIL.

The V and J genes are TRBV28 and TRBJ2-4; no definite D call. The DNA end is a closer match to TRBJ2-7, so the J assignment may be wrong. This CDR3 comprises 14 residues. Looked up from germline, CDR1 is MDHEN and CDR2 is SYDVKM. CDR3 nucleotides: TGTGCCAGCAGCCAATACACAACTCCCTACGAGCAGTACTTC. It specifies CASSQYTTPYEQYF.

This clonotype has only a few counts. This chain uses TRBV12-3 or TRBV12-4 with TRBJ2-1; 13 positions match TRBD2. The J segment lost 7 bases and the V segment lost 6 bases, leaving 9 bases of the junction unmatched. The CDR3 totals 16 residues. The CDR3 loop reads CASSLRLAGGGNEQFF. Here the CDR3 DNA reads TGTGCCAGCAGCCTAAGACTAGCGGGAGGTGGTAATGAGCAGTTCTTC.

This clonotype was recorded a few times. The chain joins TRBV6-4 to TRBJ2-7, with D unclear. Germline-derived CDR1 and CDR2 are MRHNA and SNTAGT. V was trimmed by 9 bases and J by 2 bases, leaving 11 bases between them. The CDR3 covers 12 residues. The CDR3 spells CARDVVPYEQYF. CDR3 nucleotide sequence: TGTGCCAGGGACGTAGTACCCTACGAGCAGTACTTC.

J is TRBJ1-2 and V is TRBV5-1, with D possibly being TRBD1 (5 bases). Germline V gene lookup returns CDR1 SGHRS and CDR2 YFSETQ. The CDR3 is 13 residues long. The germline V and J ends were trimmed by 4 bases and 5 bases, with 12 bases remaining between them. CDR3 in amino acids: CASSRDGIYGYTF. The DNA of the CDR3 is TGCGCCAGCAGCCGGGACGGAATTTATGGCTACACCTTC.

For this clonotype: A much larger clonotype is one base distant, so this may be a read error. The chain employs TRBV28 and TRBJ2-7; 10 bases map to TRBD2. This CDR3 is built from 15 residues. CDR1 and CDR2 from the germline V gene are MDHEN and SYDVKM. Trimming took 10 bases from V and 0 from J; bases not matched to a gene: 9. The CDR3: CANTSAGGNSYEQYF. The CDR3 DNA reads TGTGCCAACACTTCAGCGGGAGGGAACTCCTACGAGCAGTACTTC.

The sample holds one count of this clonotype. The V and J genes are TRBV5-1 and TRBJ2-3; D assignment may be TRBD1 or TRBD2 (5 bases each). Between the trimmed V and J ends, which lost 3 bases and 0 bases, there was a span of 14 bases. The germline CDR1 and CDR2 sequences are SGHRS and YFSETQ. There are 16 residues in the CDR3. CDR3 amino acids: CASSSTPGPSTDTQYF. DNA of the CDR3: TGCGCCAGCAGCTCGACCCCGGGGCCTAGCACAGATACGCAGTATTTT.

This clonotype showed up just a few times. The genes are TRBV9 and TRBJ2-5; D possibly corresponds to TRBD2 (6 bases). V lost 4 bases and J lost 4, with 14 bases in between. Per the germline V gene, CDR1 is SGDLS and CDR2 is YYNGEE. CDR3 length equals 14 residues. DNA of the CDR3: TGTGCCAGCAGCCCTAGCCCTAGCGCAGAGACCCAGTACTTC. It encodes CASSPSPSAETQYF.